Shown below are 2 T cell receptor beta chains from a single sample sequenced in a study of cytomegalovirus exposure and HLA in healthy donors. The PCR had 60 Vbeta and 13 Jbeta primers. Produced via immunoSEQ multiplex PCR; TCRdb's table is partial and in-frame only. The listing records roughly 140,000 clones. The specimen sequenced was PBMCs. The receptors were gathered from a man aged 35 to 55 in good health and CMV-seronegative.

This chain connects TRBV6-6 to TRBJ2-1; possible D gene TRBD1, 5 bases. Per the germline V gene, CDR1 is MNHNY and CDR2 is SVGAGI (reference sequence). V was clipped by 1 base and J by 6 bases, with 10 bases between them. This CDR3 has 14 amino acids. The CDR3 DNA follows: TGTGCCAGCAGTTACTTTCCACAGGTCAATGAGCAGTTCTTC. Encoded protein: CASSYFPQVNEQFF.

The chain links TRBV18 to TRBJ1-3; 7 positions match TRBD1. V dropped 1 base and J dropped 0; count of bases not matched to a gene: 3. Looked up from germline, CDR1 is KGHSH and CDR2 is LQKENI. The CDR3 is made up of 16 amino acids. CDR3 bases: TGTGCCAGCTCACCACAGGGGGCAAGCTCTGGAAACACCATATATTTT. It codes for CASSPQGASSGNTIYF.